Below are 21 T cell receptor beta chains sequenced from a single sample in a study of cytomegalovirus exposure and HLA in healthy donors (dated by TCRdb to the late 2010s). The library came from the immunoSEQ multiplex PCR assay. For the multiplex PCR, a mixture combining 60 forward primers for TCR Vbeta segments and 13 reverse primers for TCR Jbeta segments was used. This immuneACCESS table, as held by TCRdb, lists in-frame sequences with V and J called but not all clones. Of the missing ones, under half trace to an unresolved V gene in checked studies; the others have no known cause. The sample table lists about 270,000 clones, under 80% of them with a count of one. The ten largest clones add up to 2% to 2.5% of the sample. Sequenced: PBMCs. The receptor source for this set is a female donor in good health and CMV-seronegative.

The V and J genes are TRBV6-1 and TRBJ2-2; possible D gene TRBD2, 5 bases. V lost 2 bases and J 1 base, leaving 8 bases between the germline ends. Germline V lookup: CDR1 MNHNS, CDR2 SASEGT. This CDR3 contains 15 residues. The CDR3, as DNA: TGTGCCAGCAGTGAAAGGGAGATGAACACCGGGGAGCTGTTTTTT. Its protein product is CASSEREMNTGELFF.

This chain joins TRBV7-6 and TRBJ1-1, with TRBD1 as a possible D gene (5 bases). The germline gives CDR1 SGHVS, CDR2 FNYEAQ. The CDR3 consists of 14 residues. Trimming pared 6 bases from V and 3 bases from J, leaving 14 bases between. The CDR3 nucleotides read TGTGCCAGCAGGACCGGGGGGGAGCACACTGAAGCTTTCTTT. Translated: CASRTGGEHTEAFF.

The V and J genes are TRBV19 and TRBJ2-7; 7 positions match TRBD1. CDR3 size: 14 residues. V gave up 5 bases and J gave up 5 bases; unmatched junction bases: 9. CDR1 LNHDA and CDR2 SQIVND come from the germline V gene (reference sequence). The CDR3 coding sequence is TGTGCCAGTAGTGCTCGACAGGGTACGGACGAGCAGTACTTC. The encoded protein is CASSARQGTDEQYF. Full variable domain (remainder filled in from reference TRBV19 and TRBJ2-7): DGGITQSPKYLFRKEGQNVTLSCEQNLNHDAMYWYRQDPGQGLRLIYYSQIVNDFQKGDIAEGYSVSREKKESFPLTVTSAQKNPTAFYLCASSARQGTDEQYFGPGTRLTVT.

V is TRBV5-5 and J is TRBJ2-2; unclear D gene. Trimming pared 2 bases from V and 6 bases from J, leaving 2 bases between. CDR1 SGHKS and CDR2 YYEKEE come from the germline V gene (reference sequence). This CDR3 spans 11 amino acids. CDR3 nucleotides: TGTGCCAGCAGCTTCGCCGGGGAGCTGTTTTTT. Amino acid sequence: CASSFAGELFF.

This clone was detected a few times. The chain couples TRBV2 to TRBJ2-1, with a weak D call TRBD1 (6 bases). The length of the CDR3 is 13 residues. Trimming shortened V by 10 bases and J by 1 base, and 11 bases separated the two germline ends. Germline V gene lookup returns CDR1 SNHLY and CDR2 FYNNEI. The CDR3 nucleotides are TGTGCCATCCAGGGGAGATCCTACAATGAGCAGTTCTTC. Translated: CAIQGRSYNEQFF.

The chain employs TRBV6-1 and TRBJ1-6; 7 bases fit TRBD1. Germline CDR1 MNHNS, CDR2 SASEGT. The CDR3 is 18 amino acids. Losses at the gene ends were 1 base for V and 4 bases for J; bases not matched to a gene: 10. The CDR3 region is CASSEVETGPGYNSPLHF. CDR3 in DNA: TGTGCCAGCAGTGAAGTAGAGACAGGGCCGGGGTATAATTCACCCCTCCACTTT.

This clone has just one count. This chain uses TRBV6-1 with TRBJ1-2; the D gene is possibly TRBD1 (5 bases). Germline assignment: CDR1 MNHNS and CDR2 SASEGT. CDR3 length equals 12 residues. Trimming stripped 2 bases from V and 14 bases from J, with 15 bases between. CDR3 protein: CASSEPAGGTTF. The CDR3 region has the DNA TGTGCCAGCAGTGAACCAGCCGGGGGAACAACCTTC.

CDR3 in amino acids: CASSYRGLNEQFF. The CDR3 nucleotides read TGTGCCAGCAGTTACAGAGGGCTGAATGAGCAGTTCTTC. The chain employs TRBV6-5 and TRBJ2-1; D may be TRBD2 (5 bases). This CDR3 region has 13 residues. Germline CDR1 and CDR2: MNHEY and SVGAGI. V was shortened by 2 bases and J by 7 bases, with 9 bases between the two germline ends.

The chain carries TRBV6-5 and TRBJ2-5; the match to TRBD1 covers 9 bases. TRBJ2-7 explains the end of the DNA better; the J call may be wrong. This CDR3 region has 15 residues. CDR1 MNHEY and CDR2 SVGAGI come from the germline V gene. CDR3 region: CASSYSGTGLYEQYF. In DNA form, the CDR3 reads TGTGCCAGCAGTTACTCAGGGACAGGGCTCTACGAGCAGTACTTC.

The chain employs TRBV19 and TRBJ2-1; 11 bases align to TRBD2. The CDR3 is made up of 15 amino acids. Germline V CDR1 and CDR2: LNHDA, SQIVND (reference sequence). V gave up 5 bases and J gave up 5 bases; unmatched junction bases: 5. In DNA form, the CDR3 reads TGTGCCAGTAGTGGCGGGACTAGCGGCAACAATGAGCAGTTCTTC. This sequence encodes CASSGGTSGNNEQFF.

This chain links TRBV2 with TRBJ1-1, with D uncertain. Trimming took off 7 bases at V and 7 bases at J, with 10 bases between the two ends. Germline V gives CDR1 SNHLY, CDR2 FYNNEI. The CDR3 extends over 11 amino acids. CDR3 sequence reads: CASTVSNEAFF. The CDR3, as DNA: TGTGCCAGCACTGTCAGTAATGAAGCTTTCTTT.

The chain recombines TRBV27 with TRBJ1-4, with 7 bases that match TRBD1. This CDR3 is 16 amino acids long. The germline CDR1 and CDR2 sequences are MNHEY and SMNVEV (reference sequence). J gave up 7 bases and V 1 base, and 9 bases lay outside the gene matches. CDR3 protein: CASSLFPGTVGEKLFF. The DNA for the CDR3 is TGTGCCAGCAGTTTATTCCCCGGGACAGTTGGTGAAAAACTGTTTTTT.

This clone showed up just a few times. This sequence joins TRBV5-4 and TRBJ2-2; 7 bases are a match to TRBD2. The V segment lost 1 base and the J segment 10 bases; nucleotides outside the gene matches: 7. The CDR3 covers 14 residues. Germline V gene lookup returns CDR1 SGHNT and CDR2 YYREEE (reference sequence). DNA for the CDR3: TGTGCCAGCAGCTTGACTACTAGCGCCGAGGAGCTGTTTTTT. Its translation is CASSLTTSAEELFF.

The V and J genes are TRBV27 and TRBJ2-7, with 8 nucleotides matching TRBD2. Per the germline V gene, CDR1 is MNHEY and CDR2 is SMNVEV (reference sequence). V shed 6 bases, J shed 4 bases, and the junction held 11 bases outside the gene matches. The CDR3 totals 15 residues. In nucleotides, the CDR3 is TGTGCCAGCAGGGACAGCAGCGGGAGAAGGTACGAGCAGTACTTC. It is translated as CASRDSSGRRYEQYF.

The V gene is TRBV28, the J gene TRBJ2-4, with 10 bases fitting TRBD1. Germline lookup yields CDR1 MDHEN and CDR2 SYDVKM. Trimming cost V 5 bases and J 0 bases; bases outside gene matches: 4. The CDR3 loop spans 16 amino acids. The chain's CDR3 is CASSRDRGLAKNIQYF. The CDR3 coding sequence is TGTGCCAGCAGTCGGGACAGGGGTCTAGCCAAAAACATTCAGTACTTC.

This rearrangement joins TRBV4-1 to TRBJ2-1; D is possibly TRBD2 (5 bases). The V gene lost 5 bases and the J gene lost 0 bases, with 5 bases spanning the gap. The CDR3 sequence is 13 residues long. Germline values: CDR1 MGHRA, CDR2 YSYEKL. The CDR3 reads CASSGSSYNEQFF. The CDR3 coding sequence is TGCGCCAGCAGCGGGAGCTCCTACAATGAGCAGTTCTTC.

This chain connects TRBV2 to TRBJ2-7; a possible D gene is TRBD2 (7 bases). Trimming left V 6 bases short and J 10 bases short, with 16 bases between. CDR1 is SNHLY and CDR2 is FYNNEI in the germline V gene. This CDR3 has 12 amino acids. CDR3 region: CASRGGPGHQYF. The CDR3 coding sequence is TGTGCCAGCAGGGGGGGGCCGGGTCACCAGTACTTC.

The chain couples TRBV11-3 to TRBJ2-1; 14 bases line up with TRBD2. V shed 4 bases and J 15 bases; nucleotides not matched to a gene: 17. From germline, CDR1 is SGHNT and CDR2 YENEEA. CDR3 length: 17 residues. Written as DNA, the CDR3 is TGTGCCAGCAGCTCGGTGGGACTAGCGGGAGTACCCCCAATACTGTTCTTC. Its translation: CASSSVGLAGVPPILFF.

The chain couples TRBV7-9 to TRBJ2-2; TRBD1 matches 9 bases. The CDR3 has 16 amino acids. Germline CDR1 and CDR2: SEHNR and FQNEAQ (reference sequence). J lost 2 bases, V lost 4 bases, and 5 bases had no gene match. CDR3 region: CASSWTGESNTGELFF. DNA of the CDR3: TGTGCCAGCAGCTGGACAGGGGAATCCAACACCGGGGAGCTGTTTTTT.

V usage is TRBV28 and J usage is TRBJ1-1, with 7 positions matching TRBD1. Per the germline V gene, CDR1 is MDHEN and CDR2 is SYDVKM. V shed 1 base, J shed 1 base, and the junction held 6 bases outside the gene matches. This CDR3 is built from 16 residues. Here the CDR3 DNA reads TGTGCCAGCAGTTTATCCCACAGGGGCCAGAACACTGAAGCTTTCTTT. As protein: CASSLSHRGQNTEAFF.

The chain links TRBV10-3 to TRBJ2-2; 8 bases are a match to TRBD2. The CDR3 sequence is 16 residues long. Germline values: CDR1 ENHRY, CDR2 SYGVKD. J gave up 2 bases and V 8 bases, and 10 bases lay outside the gene matches. The CDR3 DNA is TGTGCCATCCTAGGCGGGAGGTCCCTAAACACCGGGGAGCTGTTTTTT. Translating gives CAILGGRSLNTGELFF.